One TCR beta chain is described in this entry. Its target is not known. This record belongs to a study of CXCR3-negative and CXCR3-positive naive CD8 T cells. Notes on the study in general: TRB CDR3s were more hydrophobic in CXCR3-positive than in CXCR3-negative naive cells. Both naive subsets, CXCR3-negative and CXCR3-positive, displayed similar TRBV-TRBJ usage, unlike memory cells. Both naive subsets had comparably high diversity; memory CD8+ cells much lower.

Through 5' RACE with UMI labels, the TRB cDNA libraries were prepared. TCRdb reprocessed the 5' RACE reads and reports one entry per CDR3 protein, with no DNA. This sample's clone table lists about 150,000 distinct CDR3 sequences. Sequencing was carried out using naive CXCR3+ CD8+ T cells from blood. Subset meaning: CD45RO-CCR7+CD27+CD95- naive CD8+ T cells expressing CXCR3 (TNR3+). The TCR comes from a human donor in good health. Some clones in this sample may be carry-over from other donors' samples.

CDR3: CASSSGQGVQETQYF. The gene calls are TRBV12-3 or TRBV12-4 and TRBJ2-5; TCRdb proposes TRBD1, but this gene call is untestable without DNA. This CDR3 spans 15 amino acids.